The TCR beta chain described here comes from a study of CD8+CD57+ T cells in acquired aplastic anemia. Study information: An average of roughly 2.9 ug of DNA was obtained from sorted CD4+ and CD8+ cells. Healthy donor sequencing depth: 9.5 million to 10.8 million CD4+, roughly 11 million CD8+ reads.

With respect to this clonotype: Its antigen remains unknown.

Findings of the study overall: Patients and controls had CD8+ Simpson's diversity values that were not significantly distinct. It was found that about 31 CD8+ CDR3 sequences were shared between patients and controls.

The CDR3 contains 15 residues. Trimming removed 2 bases from V and 4 bases from J, with 11 bases in between. Germline V CDR1 and CDR2: MGHRA, YSYEKL. CDR3 and TCR beta VDJ profiling relied on a genomic DNA template. TCRdb re-called the reads with MiXCR, one entry per CDR3 protein. The table records about 140,000 distinct CDR3 sequences, 41% of them present only once. The rearrangement joins TRBV4-1 to TRBJ2-2; weak D call: TRBD1 (6 bases). The specimen was sorted CD4+, CD8+, or CD8+CD57+ T cells (not recorded which) from PBMCs. This receptor was taken from a human donor in good health, serving as a control. CDR3 bases: TGCGCCAGCAGCCAAACAGGGAAGACCACCGGGGAGCTGTTTTTT. Translated, it gives CASSQTGKTTGELFF.